This T cell receptor (beta chain) was recorded in a study of T cells in Graves' hyperthyroidism and ophthalmopathy (dated by TCRdb to between 2018 and 2021). For context, the study as a whole: Peripheral blood samples were taken at initial diagnosis, before any treatment was given. For training and testing, the roughly 97 patients in the discovery cohort were randomly divided in a 7:3 ratio. In addition, the study compared T-cell repertoires in thyroid tissue and in blood from a handful of Graves' hyperthyroidism patients. The paper reports TCR Vbeta CDR3 sequencing of some 140 peripheral blood samples: some 44 ophthalmopathy, over 70 hyperthyroidism and approximately 17 progressor patients. After blood sampling, hyperthyroidism patients were treated with methimazole at a starting dose of 30 mg daily, and ophthalmopathy patients were treated with high-dose intravenous methylprednisolone. Prospective prediction of ophthalmopathy was tested in an independent validation cohort consisting of some 19 hyperthyroidism patients and more than 15 patients who later progressed to ophthalmopathy. To identify distinguishing TCR V-J signatures, a discovery cohort of around 100 patients was used, comprising roughly 45 with Graves' ophthalmopathy and some 60 with stable Graves' hyperthyroidism. Broader findings and caveats from the paper: In validation, progression to ophthalmopathy was predicted by the model with almost 71% sensitivity and roughly 76% specificity, a median of 6.5 months before onset. Ophthalmopathy was separated from stable hyperthyroidism by a 13 V-J signature model, with 85% to 90% sensitivity and approximately 81% specificity obtained in cross-validation and 80%/75% obtained in testing. Most expanded thyroid clonotypes (frequency above 0.001) were also detected in blood, suggesting blood repertoires may reflect thyroid immune responses. Sample size was not statistically predetermined, and investigators were not blinded to group allocation.

Stable Graves' hyperthyroidism was defined as no progression to ophthalmopathy during 18 months of follow-up. Hyperthyroidism patients were newly diagnosed, with disease duration under 2 months, and aged 18 to 65 years. Patients with uncontrolled infections, other autoimmune diseases, pregnancy or lactation were excluded. Clinical symptoms, serum thyroxine and TRAb, thyroid ultrasound, and orbital computed tomography formed the basis for the diagnoses. PBMCs were isolated from about 10 ml of fresh peripheral blood by Ficoll-Paque density gradient centrifugation. Total RNA was extracted using Trizol reagent, and RNA quality was assessed on an Agilent 2100 Bioanalyzer. With respect to this clonotype: Which antigen it targets is not known. The sample holds no much larger clone one base away, and base qualities are not on file.

The CDR3 contains 14 residues, cysteine and phenylalanine counted. CDR3 DNA only is kept here, 42 bases in frame from base 1. Looking up the germline V gene yields CDR1 SGHVS and CDR2 FQNEAQ. Germline trimming: 0 bases from V, 15 bases from J; junction bases outside gene matches: 11. The TCR beta CDR3 regions were amplified from the RNA transcripts. A first-round RT-PCR of the TCR CDR3 used the HTBI primer set with the Qiagen OneStep RT-PCR kit. The libraries were constructed in a second round of multiplex PCR and then size-selected and purified. The libraries were sequenced on an Illumina HiSeq2000 using paired-end 100 bp reads. Concerning the study's data processing: Raw data were processed with SOAPnuke, discarding reads with adapters, uncalled bases, mean Phred below 15, or no exact constant-primer or identifier match. High-quality paired reads were merged with COPE v1.2.5, and unique nucleotide sequences were defined as clonotypes. Clonotypes were aligned to IMGT TRBV, TRBD and TRBJ reference segments using MiTCR v1.1. The analysis included only V-J combinations with a frequency above 0.0001, which together covered around 99% of the repertoires. The TCS score was defined as the ratio of F50 (clonal expansion) to E x V (chaos), calculated using BLOSUM62-based TCRdist between CDR3 peptides within each V-J. Welch's t-statistics and random forest reduced 450 to 600 V-J features to 13, which were used in a naive Bayes classifier (R e1071). TCRdb reprocessed the public reads (quality trimming at Q25 with fastp, clone calling with MiXCR) and kept in-frame beta chains. Each entry is one CDR3 protein sequence, shown with its most common DNA and genes. The V and J calls, along with clone size, are taken from TCRdb and not from the paper's own processing. The sample data list roughly 93,000 distinct CDR3 sequences, and 51% of these were observed just once. 25% to 30% of the sample goes to the ten largest clones.

The rearranged segments are TRBV7-8 and TRBJ1-5, with 7 bases matching TRBD1. The specimen sequenced was blood. The sequence was collected from a middle-aged woman with Graves' hyperthyroidism. The CDR3 protein sequence reads: CASSLARGQGLRHF. The DNA is as follows: TGTGCCAGCAGCTTAGCAAGGGGGCAGGGTCTCCGGCATTTT.